The clone carrying this T cell receptor (beta chain) was detected many times. Its antigen is undetermined. This record belongs to a study of post-analysis software for immune sequencing data. About the research overall: Relapsing-remitting, secondary progressive and progressive-relapsing courses of multiple sclerosis were included. Study outcomes and limitations: Compared with controls, patients had more of about 5 TRBV segments, including TRBV5-6, TRBV5-1 and TRBV20-1. People with multiple sclerosis had a significantly lower normalized Chao1 diversity than controls did. F-measure co-clustering was strong for batch-matched samples.

Tagging with unique molecular identifiers was a feature of the TCR beta cDNA libraries. A population of 1 to 10 million T cells gave rise to approximately 530,000 cDNA molecules. Each CDR3 protein is one row after TCRdb ran MiXCR on the PCR reads. The sample has 180,000 or so distinct CDR3 sequences, 29% seen once. CDR1 and CDR2 (germline): WNHNN, SYGVQD (reference sequence). The CDR3 runs 16 residues. This sequence joins TRBV10-1 and TRBJ2-4; 10 bases are a match to TRBD2. The assigned J gene may be wrong: the sequence end matches TRBJ2-7 better. This clonotype was sampled from a girl aged 2-17 years with multiple sclerosis. The specimen sequenced was blood. The chain's CDR3 is CASSPAGGSPRGEQYF. The CDR3 bases are TGCGCCAGCAGTCCAGCGGGAGGGTCTCCAAGGGGCGAGCAGTACTTC.